The rows below give T cell receptor beta chains drawn from one sample of a study of STAT5B mutations in CD4+ large granular lymphocyte leukemia. Profiled with immunoSEQ multiplex PCR; TCRdb holds only in-frame clones, not every one. This sample yields 23,000 or so clones, of which about 71% are seen a single time; about 4% belongs to the top ten. Sequencing used CD4+ T cells from blood buffy coats. The receptors were sampled from a human donor in good health. CDR3s include the opening cysteine and the closing phenylalanine or tryptophan. The D gene is left open where the match is weak. Expanded clones are given a class, and other clones once, few, many or no size at all.

J,D,V,size,DNA,CDR3
TRBJ2-5,NA,TRBV19,NA,TGTGCCAGTAGTATAGGGGGCGTAGAGACCCAGTACTTC,CASSIGGVETQYF
TRBJ1-2,TRBD1,TRBV30,NA,TGTGCCTTGGGACAGGGTTATGGCTACACCTTC,CALGQGYGYTF
TRBJ2-2,NA,TRBV5-1,few,TGCGCCAGCAGCACCTATTCGGACATCGGGGAGCTGTTTTTT,CASSTYSDIGELFF
TRBJ1-2,TRBD1,TRBV6-6,NA,TGTGCCAGCAGAACAGGGGATGGTGGCTACACCTTC,CASRTGDGGYTF
TRBJ1-1,NA,TRBV2,NA,TGTGCCAGCAGTGAAGAAGTCAACACTGAAGCTTTCTTT,CASSEEVNTEAFF
TRBJ2-2,NA,TRBV25-1,NA,TGTGCCAGCATGCAGAACACCGGGGAGCTGTTTTTT,CASMQNTGELFF
TRBJ2-7,NA,TRBV7-9,few,TGTGCCAGTACTAATGTAGGCGAGCAGTACTTC,CASTNVGEQYF
TRBJ1-4,NA,TRBV5-1,few,TGCGCCAGCAGCTTGGGACGGATAAATGAAAAACTGTTTTTT,CASSLGRINEKLFF
TRBJ2-1,TRBD2,TRBV6-5,NA,TGTGCCAGCAGTTACGCTGGCGGGAGGTCGAATGAGCAGTTCTTC,CASSYAGGRSNEQFF
TRBJ2-7,NA,TRBV19,NA,TGTGCCAGTAGCATATATCACAGGGGACTCTACGAGCAGTACTTC,CASSIYHRGLYEQYF
TRBJ2-7,NA,TRBV11-2,NA,TGTGCCAGCAGGTTGTCCGGTCCCTACGAGCAGTACTTC,CASRLSGPYEQYF
TRBJ1-6,TRBD1,TRBV5-8,NA,TGTGCCAGCAGCCGACGGACAGGGGGATCACCCCTCCACTTT,CASSRRTGGSPLHF
TRBJ2-3,NA,TRBV10-3,NA,TGTGCCATCAGTGTTGAGAGAGCAGGAGATACGCAGTATTTT,CAISVERAGDTQYF
TRBJ1-3,TRBD1,TRBV28,NA,TGTGCCAGCAGTAACCGGGACAGGGTTGGAAACACCATATATTTT,CASSNRDRVGNTIYF
TRBJ1-6,NA,TRBV6-1,NA,TGTGCCAGCAGTGAAGGACAGGTAATTCAATTCTCCTATAATTCACCCCTCCACTTT,CASSEGQVIQFSYNSPLHF
TRBJ1-3,TRBD1,TRBV6-6,NA,TGTGCCAGCAATGGAAAGGGACAGACCTCTGGAAACACCATATATTTT,CASNGKGQTSGNTIYF
TRBJ2-5,NA,TRBV18,NA,TGTGCCAGCTCACCCAGTCTAGAAGAGACCCAGTACTTC,CASSPSLEETQYF
TRBJ2-6,NA,TRBV7-9,few,TGTGCCAGCAGCTGGGCAAGGGGAGGGGCCAACGTCCTGACTTTC,CASSWARGGANVLTF
TRBJ2-4,NA,TRBV6-4,NA,TGTGCCAGCAGCCCCGGGGTAGCAGGCAAAAACATTCAGTACTTC,CASSPGVAGKNIQYF
TRBJ2-1,NA,TRBV4-2,NA,TGTGCCAGCAGCCAGGAGGCAGCCGGGGCCTACAATGAGCAGTTCTTC,CASSQEAAGAYNEQFF
TRBJ2-1,TRBD2,TRBV6-1,NA,TGTTCAGCGGGAGGAGGAAATGAGCAGTTCTTC,CSAGGGNEQFF
TRBJ1-1,NA,TRBV6-5,NA,TGTGCCAGCAGAGGACTGACAGTGAACACTGAAGCTTTCTTT,CASRGLTVNTEAFF
TRBJ1-4,NA,TRBV7-5,NA,TGTGTCAGAAGCTTAGAACCACAGTATAATGAAAAACTGTTTTTT,CVRSLEPQYNEKLFF
TRBJ2-5,NA,TRBV6-5,NA,TGTGCCAGCAGCACAGGGCCAGAGACCCAGTACTTC,CASSTGPETQYF
TRBJ2-1,NA,TRBV10-1,NA,TGCGCCAGCAGTGAGTCAGGGACGCAGTTCTTC,CASSESGTQFF
TRBJ2-2,TRBD1,TRBV27,NA,TGTGCCAGCAGTATTTGGACAGGGGGCTACACCGGGGAGCTGTTTTTT,CASSIWTGGYTGELFF
TRBJ1-6,NA,TRBV7-8,NA,TGTGCCAGCAGCTTTCTCGAGGGTGGCTCACCCCTCCACTTT,CASSFLEGGSPLHF
TRBJ2-7,NA,TRBV7-6,NA,TGTGCCAGCAGCTACGAGGACGGGACCTACGAGCAGTACTTC,CASSYEDGTYEQYF
TRBJ2-1,NA,TRBV11-3,NA,TGTGCCAGCAGCCCTCTCTTAGCGGCTTACAATGAGCAGTTCTTC,CASSPLLAAYNEQFF
TRBJ2-5,TRBD1,TRBV5-1,NA,TGCGCCAGCGCCCGACAGGGCAGCCTCGGGGAGACCCAGTACTTC,CASARQGSLGETQYF
TRBJ1-2,NA,TRBV23-1,NA,TGCGCCAGCAGTCTCCCCCGGTTGGGAAACTATGGCTACACCTTC,CASSLPRLGNYGYTF
TRBJ1-1,NA,TRBV6-6,NA,TGTGCCAGCAGTTACTCAGGGGCCGCCACTGAAGCTTTCTTT,CASSYSGAATEAFF
TRBJ2-2,NA,TRBV6-1,few,TGTGCCAGCAGAGCACACAGGGACTCCACCGGGGAGCTGTTTTTT,CASRAHRDSTGELFF
TRBJ1-3,NA,TRBV6-6,few,TGTGCCAGCAGTTACAGCTCTGGAAACACCATATATTTT,CASSYSSGNTIYF
TRBJ2-1,NA,TRBV7-9,NA,TGTGCCAGCCGATACCTGGGCGGTTACAATGAGCAGTTCTTC,CASRYLGGYNEQFF
TRBJ1-3,NA,TRBV5-4,NA,TGTGCCAGCAGCTTATCTGTCTCCAAGAGCTCTGGAAACACCATATATTTT,CASSLSVSKSSGNTIYF
TRBJ2-2,NA,TRBV6-5,NA,TGTGCCAGCAGTTCCCGGCGAAGGGACACCGGGGAGCTGTTTTTT,CASSSRRRDTGELFF
TRBJ2-3,TRBD2,TRBV5-6,NA,TGTGCCAGCAGAACCCGTCAAACTAGCGTGACAGATACGCAGTATTTT,CASRTRQTSVTDTQYF
TRBJ1-5,TRBD1,TRBV2,NA,TGTGCCAGCAAAGTCCGGACAGGGAACAATCAGCCCCAGCATTTT,CASKVRTGNNQPQHF
TRBJ2-7,TRBD2,TRBV6-1,NA,TGTGCCAGCACTGGGCTAGCGGACTCCTACGAGCAGTACTTC,CASTGLADSYEQYF
TRBJ2-7,NA,TRBV18,once,TGTGCCAGCTCACCACCGGCGGGGATTGAGGTGTACTTC,CASSPPAGIEVYF
TRBJ2-5,NA,TRBV11-3,NA,TGTGCCAGCAGCTCCCATACTGGGACCCAGTACTTC,CASSSHTGTQYF
TRBJ2-1,NA,TRBV29-1,NA,TGCAGCGTCGCGTCCGGGCAGTCCTACAATGAGCAGTTCTTC,CSVASGQSYNEQFF
TRBJ2-3,TRBD2,TRBV19,NA,TGTGCCAGCGAACCCGGGACTAGCGGGTCCATGGGTCCCCAGTATTTT,CASEPGTSGSMGPQYF
TRBJ1-1,NA,TRBV7-2,NA,TGTGCCAGCAGCTTAGAGGCAAGCGCGTGGACTGAAGCTTTCTTT,CASSLEASAWTEAFF
TRBJ2-7,NA,TRBV19,NA,TGTGCCAGTAGTATAGATCCGTCAGGGGAGCAGTACTTC,CASSIDPSGEQYF
TRBJ1-3,NA,TRBV6-1,NA,TGTGCCAGCAGTGAACAGGGCGCTGGAAACACCATATATTTT,CASSEQGAGNTIYF
TRBJ1-2,NA,TRBV2,NA,TGTGCCAGCAGTGAATGGGGAACAGTATCTAAGGGCTACACCTTC,CASSEWGTVSKGYTF
TRBJ2-7,TRBD1,TRBV18,NA,TGTGCCAGCTCACCTCGGGACAGGGGGACCTACGAGCAGTACTTC,CASSPRDRGTYEQYF
TRBJ2-3,NA,TRBV11-2,NA,TGTGCCAGCAGCCTCTCTAGCACAGATACGCAGTATTTT,CASSLSSTDTQYF